This entry is about one TCR beta chain. This sample was included in a study of blood T cell repertoires in COVID-19. In the original analysis: Nucleated cell number was recorded as an estimate derived from reference gene primer amplification. Produced via immunoSEQ multiplex PCR; TCRdb's table is partial and in-frame only. The V and J calls and the clone size are those of that table, but D and trimming were determined from the DNA. The sample includes approximately 210,000 clones, 70% to 90% of them seen just once. Per germline, CDR1 SGHNT and CDR2 YYREEE (reference sequence). The germline V and J ends were trimmed by 4 bases and 2 bases, with 13 bases remaining between them. The CDR3 has 14 residues.

Sequences were obtained from peripheral blood. This clonotype originated in a woman between 45 and 60 years old with active or convalescent COVID-19. The rearrangement uses TRBV5-4 and TRBJ2-7; tentative D call: TRBD1 (7 bases). This chain's CDR3 is CASSAGQFPYEQYF. The CDR3 DNA reads TGTGCCAGCAGCGCGGGACAGTTCCCCTACGAGCAGTACTTC.